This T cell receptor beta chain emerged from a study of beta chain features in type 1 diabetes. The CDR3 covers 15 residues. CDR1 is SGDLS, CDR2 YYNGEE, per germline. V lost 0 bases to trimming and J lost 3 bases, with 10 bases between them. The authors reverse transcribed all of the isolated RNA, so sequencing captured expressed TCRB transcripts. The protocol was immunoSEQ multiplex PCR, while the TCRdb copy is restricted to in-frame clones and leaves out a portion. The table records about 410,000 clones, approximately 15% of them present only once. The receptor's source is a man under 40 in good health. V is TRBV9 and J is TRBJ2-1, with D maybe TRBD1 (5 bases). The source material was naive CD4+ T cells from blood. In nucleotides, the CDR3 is TGTGCCAGCAGCGTAGGGCAGGGTGACTACAATGAGCAGTTCTTC. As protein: CASSVGQGDYNEQFF.